This T cell receptor (beta chain) was captured by sequencing in a study of shared clonotypes between healthy human individuals. Turning to the study itself: Three CD4 naive, three CD4 memory, two CD8 naive and one CD8 memory plate were used per donor. Findings and limits, study-wide: For naive CD4 cells, approximately 5% of clonotypes were shared across a few donors.

Genomic DNA of every subset was divided equally among multiple immunoSEQ plates. Profiled with immunoSEQ multiplex PCR; TCRdb holds only in-frame clones, not every one. The table lists 950,000 to 1,200,000 clones, roughly 80% of them singletons, with 0.89% in the top ten. Donors had no recently reported acute infections or vaccinations and were HIV-negative. Comments on this clone: As yet, its antigen is unknown.

Germline CDR1 is MGHRA and CDR2 is YSYEKL. Trimming took off 4 bases at V and 6 bases at J, with 24 bases between the two ends. CDR3 length equals 17 residues. This rearrangement joins TRBV4-1 to TRBJ2-5, with D possibly matching TRBD2 (6 bases). The sequencing sample was made of memory CD4+ T cells from PBMCs. Subset here: CD45RA-negative fraction. The sequence came from a man between 18 and 29 years old in good health. Some clones in this sample may be carry-over from other donors' samples. CDR3 amino acids: CASSPSWLAGSIKTQYF. In DNA, the CDR3 is TGCGCCAGCAGCCCCTCGTGGTTGGCGGGAAGTATTAAGACCCAGTACTTC.